Shown below are 2 T cell receptor beta chains from a single sample sequenced in a study of metastatic and nonmetastatic thyroid tumors. TCRdb recomputed clones from the PCR reads via MiXCR. The sample yields approximately 20,000 clones, roughly 20% seen once. Ahead of thyroid surgery, no patient had received treatment of any kind. Sequencing was carried out using tumor tissue. These receptor sequences come from a male donor with papillary thyroid cancer or a benign thyroid nodule (not recorded which). Some clones in this sample may be carry-over from other donors' samples.

A remark on this clone: A read error may account for a junction end that differs from germline. This chain connects TRBV27 to TRBJ1-2; 11 positions match TRBD1. CDR3 length: 15 residues. Germline V lookup: CDR1 MNHEY, CDR2 SMNVEV (reference sequence). The CDR3 coding sequence is TGTGCGAGCAGATTATTCCGGGGGACAGGGGGAGGATACACCTTC. Encoded protein: CASRLFRGTGGGYTF.

This clone showed up many times. The chain carries TRBV24-1 and TRBJ2-1, with TRBD1 matching 8 bases. Germline assignment: CDR1 KGHDR and CDR2 SFDVKD. The CDR3 has 16 amino acids. V gave up 5 bases and J gave up 4 bases; unmatched junction bases: 9. The CDR3 nucleotides are TGTGCCACCAGTGTTAGGACAGGGAAGGGGTACAATGAGCAGTTCTTC. Translation gives CATSVRTGKGYNEQFF.